Each of the 29 T cell receptor beta chains below was sequenced from the same sample in a study of T cells in localized non-small cell lung cancer. Clones were read by immunoSEQ multiplex PCR, and TCRdb kept only the in-frame ones, dropping some. The data contain roughly 40,000 clones, approximately 80% of them seen just once; the ten biggest clones take up 7.8%. The material sequenced was PBMCs, taken before any cancer treatment. These receptors all stem from a man between 40 and 70 years old with stage II lung adenocarcinoma.

This chain links TRBV11-2 with TRBJ1-4; no reliable D call. In germline, CDR1 is SGHAT, CDR2 FQNNGV. The V and J ends lost 6 bases and 7 bases respectively, with 12 bases between them. The CDR3 sequence is 13 residues long. The CDR3 is CASSTQEGEKLFF. The DNA of the CDR3 is TGTGCCAGCAGTACTCAGGAGGGTGAAAAACTGTTTTTT.

The V call is TRBV7-6, the J call TRBJ1-5; 9 bases agree with TRBD1. V was clipped by 7 bases and J by 6 bases; unmatched bases: 10. Per the germline V gene, CDR1 is SGHVS and CDR2 is FNYEAQ. The CDR3 runs to 15 residues. CDR3: CASTKEQGAGQPQHF. The CDR3 DNA follows: TGTGCCAGCACCAAAGAACAGGGGGCGGGTCAGCCCCAGCATTTT.

Here the CDR3 reads CASSYGALNTEAFF. As DNA, the CDR3 is TGTGCCAGCAGTTATGGGGCACTCAACACTGAAGCTTTCTTT. The chain is built from TRBV6-6 and TRBJ1-1, with D tentatively TRBD1 (5 bases). The CDR3 has 14 residues. The V gene's germline CDR1 is MNHNY and CDR2 SVGAGI (reference sequence). With 3 bases removed from V and 2 bases from J, the gap between germline ends came to 10 bases.

A note on this clone: At one end the junction does not follow the germline gene, possibly because of a read error. The chain is built from TRBV7-7 and TRBJ2-5; TRBD2 agrees at 10 bases. Germline CDR1 and CDR2: SSHAT and FNYEAQ (reference sequence). The CDR3 is 15 residues long. In DNA form, the CDR3 reads TGTGCTAGCAGCTGGGCTAGCGGGGGAGGGGAGACCCAGTACTTC. Translating it yields CASSWASGGGETQYF.

V is TRBV7-9 and J is TRBJ1-4; a weak D match, TRBD1 (5 bases). CDR1 is SEHNR, CDR2 FQNEAQ, per germline (reference sequence). The CDR3 runs 15 residues. V was shortened by 2 bases and J by 3 bases, with 10 bases between the two germline ends. The CDR3 sequence is CASSLSQGSNEKLFF. The CDR3 DNA sequence: TGTGCCAGCAGCTTATCCCAGGGATCTAATGAAAAACTGTTTTTT. Combining the CDR3 with reference TRBV7-9 and TRBJ1-4 gives the whole variable domain DTGVSQNPRHKITKRGQNVTFRCDPISEHNRLYWYRQTLGQGPEFLTYFQNEAQLEKSRLLSDRFSAERPKGSFSTLEIQRTEQGDSAMYLCASSLSQGSNEKLFFGSGTQLSVL.

Relative to its sample, this clone is medium-sized. The rearrangement links TRBV5-7 to TRBJ1-2; D is unclear. TRBV5-7 is labeled an ORF, and its function is uncertain. Trimming took off 4 bases at V and 3 bases at J, with 10 bases between the two ends. The CDR3 is 13 residues long. In nucleotides, the CDR3 is TGTGCCAGCAGCCTAAGGAGGGACTATGGCTACACCTTC. The encoded protein is CASSLRRDYGYTF.

The rearrangement joins TRBV6-1 to TRBJ2-3, with a possible D match to TRBD1 (6 bases). The CDR3 totals 14 residues. V was pared by 9 bases and J by 0 bases, with 13 bases between. Looked up from germline, CDR1 is MNHNS and CDR2 is SASEGT. CDR3 nucleotide sequence: TGTGCCAGTCGAACCGACAGGAGCACAGATACGCAGTATTTT. Amino acids: CASRTDRSTDTQYF.

The sample holds a few counts of this clone. The chain couples TRBV29-1 to TRBJ1-1; 7 bases match TRBD1. The V gene end was trimmed by 4 bases and the J gene end by 1 base; junction bases not matched to a gene: 6. The germline CDR1 and CDR2 sequences are SQVTM and ANQGSEA. This CDR3 is built from 14 residues. CDR3 protein: CSVGFQGGNTEAFF. CDR3 nucleotides: TGCAGCGTTGGCTTCCAGGGGGGGAACACTGAAGCTTTCTTT.

The rearrangement joins TRBV7-9 to TRBJ1-1, with 9 bases that match TRBD1. Germline CDR1 SEHNR, CDR2 FQNEAQ (reference sequence). The CDR3 contains 14 residues. With 7 bases clipped from V and 2 bases from J, the junction kept 5 bases outside the gene matches. The CDR3 sequence is CASTRTGANTEAFF. The CDR3 nucleotides read TGTGCCAGCACCAGGACAGGGGCTAACACTGAAGCTTTCTTT.

The chain carries TRBV20-1 and TRBJ2-5; unclear D gene. Looked up from germline, CDR1 is DFQATT and CDR2 is SNEGSKA (reference sequence). This CDR3 is 11 amino acids long. V was pared by 0 bases and J by 2 bases, with 1 base between. The CDR3: CSARDQETQYF. The CDR3 region has the DNA TGCAGTGCTAGAGATCAAGAGACCCAGTACTTC.

This clone was seen only once. The V and J genes are TRBV6-6 and TRBJ2-7; TRBD1 might be the D (5 bases). The germline V and J ends were trimmed by 8 bases and 5 bases, with 19 bases remaining between them. Looked up from germline, CDR1 is MNHNY and CDR2 is SVGAGI (reference sequence). The length of the CDR3 is 14 residues. CDR3: CASETRQRSHEQYF. The CDR3 nucleotides read TGTGCCAGCGAGACCAGACAGCGTAGCCACGAGCAGTACTTC.

For this clone: Other DNA sequences from this sample encode an identical CDR3 as well. V gene TRBV9 combines with J gene TRBJ2-5; tentative D call: TRBD2 (5 bases). Germline CDR1 is SGDLS and CDR2 is YYNGEE. Deletions cut 0 bases from V and 2 bases from J, with 8 bases between. The CDR3 is 14 amino acids. This CDR3 is CASSVGGLQETQYF. In DNA, the CDR3 is TGTGCCAGCAGCGTAGGAGGGTTGCAAGAGACCCAGTACTTC.

The rearrangement uses TRBV5-6 and TRBJ2-6; D ambiguous. V was trimmed by 4 bases and J by 4 bases, leaving 12 bases between them. The CDR3 extends over 15 amino acids. Germline lookup yields CDR1 SGHDT and CDR2 YYEEEE. CDR3 protein: CASSPPSSGANVLTF. In DNA, the CDR3 is TGTGCCAGCAGCCCCCCGAGCTCCGGGGCCAACGTCCTGACTTTC. Full variable domain (rest looked up from reference TRBV5-6 and TRBJ2-6): DAGVTQSPTHLIKTRGQQVTLRCSPKSGHDTVSWYQQALGQGPQFIFQYYEEEERQRGNFPDRFSGHQFPNYSSELNVNALLLGDSALYLCASSPPSSGANVLTFGAGSRLTVL.

The CDR3 is CASSSAPGGEKLFF. CDR3 in DNA: TGTGCCAGCAGTTCGGCCCCCGGAGGGGAAAAACTGTTTTTT. V and J are TRBV2 and TRBJ1-4; no definite D call. V was clipped by 5 bases and J by 8 bases, with 15 bases between them. The CDR3 covers 14 residues. The germline V gene encodes CDR1 SNHLY and CDR2 FYNNEI.

The chain recombines TRBV25-1 with TRBJ2-1, with D maybe TRBD2 (6 bases). CDR1 and CDR2 from the germline V gene are MGHDK and SYGVNS. Trimming left V 6 bases short and J 6 bases short, with 18 bases between. The CDR3 loop spans 15 amino acids. In DNA, the CDR3 is TGTGCCAGCAGCGGCGCTAGCGTGGCGGGCAATGAGCAGTTCTTC. This codes for CASSGASVAGNEQFF. The full variable domain, completed using reference TRBV25-1 and TRBJ2-1, is EADIYQTPRYLVIGTGKKITLECSQTMGHDKMYWYQQDPGMELHLIHYSYGVNSTEKGDLSSESTVSRIRTEHFPLTLESARPSHTSQYLCASSGASVAGNEQFFGPGTRLTVL.

This sequence joins TRBV5-4 and TRBJ2-5; D could derive from TRBD1 or TRBD2 (6 bases each). This CDR3 spans 14 amino acids. Trimming removed 3 bases from V and 2 bases from J, with 11 bases in between. Germline V CDR1 and CDR2: SGHNT, YYREEE (reference sequence). CDR3: CASSSTGTQETQYF. The CDR3 DNA reads TGTGCCAGCAGCTCTACAGGGACTCAAGAGACCCAGTACTTC.

The rearrangement uses TRBV6-1 and TRBJ2-7, with D possibly matching TRBD2 (5 bases). Deletions cut 5 bases from V and 0 bases from J, with 8 bases between. The CDR3 length is 13 residues. Germline V gene sequence: CDR1 MNHNS, CDR2 SASEGT. DNA of the CDR3: TGTGCCAGCAGTCCCGGGGACTCCTACGAGCAGTACTTC. It encodes CASSPGDSYEQYF.

CDR3 protein: CASSPAGTVGSEQYF. DNA of the CDR3: TGTGCCAGCAGCCCCGCCGGGACAGTAGGGAGCGAGCAGTACTTC. The chain is built from TRBV11-2 and TRBJ2-7, with 7 bases fitting TRBD1. The CDR3 spans 15 residues. Germline CDR1 is SGHAT and CDR2 is FQNNGV. V shed 5 bases and J 6 bases; nucleotides not matched to a gene: 13.

This chain links TRBV7-9 with TRBJ2-2; TRBD2 might be the D (6 bases). This CDR3 region has 13 residues. V gave up 5 bases and J gave up 7 bases, with 11 bases separating them. Germline V gives CDR1 SEHNR, CDR2 FQNEAQ (reference sequence). This CDR3 is CASSPSSDGELFF. CDR3 in DNA: TGTGCCAGCAGCCCCTCTAGCGACGGGGAGCTGTTTTTT. Full variable domain (outside the CDR3, taken from reference TRBV7-9 and TRBJ2-2): DTGVSQNPRHKITKRGQNVTFRCDPISEHNRLYWYRQTLGQGPEFLTYFQNEAQLEKSRLLSDRFSAERPKGSFSTLEIQRTEQGDSAMYLCASSPSSDGELFFGEGSRLTVL.

The CDR3 loop reads CASADRGGTEAFF. Written as DNA, the CDR3 is TGTGCCAGCGCGGACAGGGGGGGCACTGAAGCTTTCTTT. This chain uses TRBV18 with TRBJ1-1; 10 bases are a match to TRBD1. The CDR3 extends over 13 amino acids. J lost 4 bases, V lost 8 bases, and 4 bases had no gene match. Germline V CDR1 and CDR2: KGHSH, LQKENI.

CDR3 region: CASTPWGAADTQYF. Here the CDR3 DNA reads TGTGCCAGCACCCCTTGGGGGGCTGCAGATACGCAGTATTTT. V gene TRBV27 combines with J gene TRBJ2-3, with D tentatively TRBD1 or TRBD2 (6 bases each). This CDR3 has 14 amino acids. Germline values: CDR1 MNHEY, CDR2 SMNVEV (reference sequence). Trimming shortened V by 7 bases and J by 4 bases, and 15 bases separated the two germline ends.

This clone was seen only once. V usage is TRBV25-1 and J usage is TRBJ1-2; D is perhaps TRBD1 (6 bases). The ends were cut back, 2 bases at V and 7 bases at J, with 11 bases in the middle. Looked up from germline, CDR1 is MGHDK and CDR2 is SYGVNS. This CDR3 has 13 residues. The CDR3 DNA reads as TGTGCCAGCAGTGAAGCGGACAGAGGTGGCTACACCTTC. This sequence encodes CASSEADRGGYTF.

This clone is medium-sized (0.01 to 0.1%). This chain links TRBV11-2 with TRBJ1-1, with D unclear. The CDR3 loop spans 15 amino acids. V was cut by 0 bases and J by 12 bases, with 20 bases left in between. The germline CDR1 and CDR2 sequences are SGHAT and FQNNGV. CDR3 amino acids: CASSLDKFVGSSTFF. The CDR3 DNA is TGTGCCAGCAGCTTAGACAAGTTCGTGGGTTCATCGACTTTCTTT.

The chain combines TRBV10-3 with TRBJ2-7, with D possibly matching TRBD1 (5 bases). Deletions cut 2 bases from V and 5 bases from J, with 13 bases between. The CDR3 is 14 residues long. Germline V gene lookup returns CDR1 ENHRY and CDR2 SYGVKD. CDR3 in DNA: TGTGCCATCAGTGAGCAGGGAAAAGACAACGAGCAGTACTTC. It specifies CAISEQGKDNEQYF.

J is TRBJ1-2 and V is TRBV2; tentatively, D is TRBD1 (6 bases). Germline CDR1 and CDR2: SNHLY and FYNNEI. The germline V and J ends were trimmed by 7 bases and 8 bases, with 20 bases remaining between them. The CDR3 has 14 residues. CDR3: CASTNWGQGRGYTF. The CDR3 DNA sequence: TGTGCCAGCACCAATTGGGGGCAGGGGAGAGGCTACACCTTC.

The table lists this clone with a count of one. The rearrangement joins TRBV9 to TRBJ2-2; 12 nucleotides agree with TRBD2. The junction had 14 bases not matched to a gene; V was cut back by 3 bases and J by 5 bases. The germline CDR1 and CDR2 sequences are SGDLS and YYNGEE. The CDR3 consists of 19 residues. The CDR3: CASSGFPLAGGPETGELFF. CDR3 DNA sequence: TGTGCCAGCAGCGGATTTCCTCTAGCGGGAGGGCCGGAAACCGGGGAGCTGTTTTTT. Full variable domain (missing parts from reference TRBV9 and TRBJ2-2): DSGVTQTPKHLITATGQRVTLRCSPRSGDLSVYWYQQSLDQGLQFLIQYYNGEERAKGNILERFSAQQFPDLHSELNLSSLELGDSALYFCASSGFPLAGGPETGELFFGEGSRLTVL.

The chain recombines TRBV28 with TRBJ2-7, with D uncertain. Germline V gene data show CDR1 as MDHEN and CDR2 as SYDVKM. This CDR3 contains 12 residues. Trimming stripped 5 bases from V and 0 bases from J, with 5 bases between. CDR3 nucleotides: TGTGCCAGCAGTACAAGCTCCTACGAGCAGTACTTC. It specifies CASSTSSYEQYF.

This rearrangement joins TRBV28 to TRBJ1-4, with 10 nucleotides matching TRBD1. J gave up 3 bases and V 4 bases, and 8 bases lay outside the gene matches. Germline values: CDR1 MDHEN, CDR2 SYDVKM. The CDR3 spans 17 residues. The CDR3 region is CASSSLPGQGANEKLFF. As DNA, the CDR3 is TGTGCCAGCAGTTCCCTCCCTGGACAGGGGGCTAATGAAAAACTGTTTTTT.

Remarks on this clone: The junction and the germline gene differ at one end; a read error may be behind it. The chain is built from TRBV7-7 and TRBJ2-2, with 8 bases aligning to TRBD1. The length of the CDR3 is 14 residues. Germline assignment: CDR1 SSHAT and CDR2 FNYEAQ (reference sequence). The CDR3 protein is CASTQGAGTGELFF. CDR3 nucleotides: TGTGCTAGCACCCAGGGGGCGGGAACCGGGGAGCTGTTTTTT.